The next 2 T cell receptor beta chains were all read from a single sample in a study of CD8 T cells in ankylosing spondylitis. TCRdb processed the 5' RACE reads anew with MiXCR; each CDR3 protein has one entry. The sample has hundreds of thousands of distinct CDR3 sequences; roughly 8% are singletons. Material for sequencing was blood, either unsorted or a sorted T cell fraction (not recorded which). These receptors were taken from a female donor with ankylosing spondylitis or in good health (not recorded which).

This sequence joins TRBV10-3 and TRBJ2-5, with D hard to call. V was trimmed by 6 bases and J by 7 bases, leaving 18 bases between them. CDR3 length: 14 residues. The germline V gene encodes CDR1 ENHRY and CDR2 SYGVKD. The CDR3 spells CAISFGAAGGTQYF. Here the CDR3 DNA reads TGTGCCATCAGCTTCGGCGCCGCCGGTGGGACCCAGTACTTC.

This clonotype turned up a few times. This sequence joins TRBV30 and TRBJ2-1; D is uncertain. The V and J ends lost 3 bases and 2 bases respectively, with 11 bases between them. This CDR3 region has 14 residues. Germline values: CDR1 GTSNPN, CDR2 SVGIG (reference sequence). In DNA, the CDR3 is TGTGCCTGGAGATCCGCCACGCCCTACAATGAGCAGTTCTTC. The encoded protein is CAWRSATPYNEQFF.